These 16 T cell receptor beta chains were all obtained from the same sample, sequenced in a study of blood T cell repertoires in COVID-19. Measured with immunoSEQ multiplex PCR; TCRdb has only the in-frame clones, and not every one. The data show a few hundred thousand clones, roughly 87% seen once. Material: PBMCs or T cells enriched from blood (not recorded which). The source of these receptors is a woman younger than 35 who had recovered from COVID-19.

V usage is TRBV10-1 and J usage is TRBJ2-3; 7 bases align to TRBD2. J was trimmed by 3 bases and V by 2 bases; bases with no gene match: 11. CDR1 WNHNN and CDR2 SYGVQD come from the germline V gene (reference sequence). CDR3 length: 17 amino acids. CDR3 in amino acids: CASSEPGGYSCTDTQYF. For the CDR3, the DNA is TGCGCCAGCAGTGAGCCCGGGGGGTATTCATGTACAGATACGCAGTATTTT.

The chain uses TRBV7-9 and TRBJ2-7; 7 nucleotides match TRBD1. V gave up 5 bases and J gave up 2 bases; unmatched junction bases: 9. Germline V CDR1 and CDR2: SEHNR, FQNEAQ (reference sequence). This CDR3 comprises 15 residues. CDR3 protein: CASSENRGFTYEQYF. As DNA, the CDR3 is TGTGCCAGCAGCGAAAACAGGGGTTTTACCTACGAGCAGTACTTC.

The genes are TRBV28 and TRBJ1-1; 8 nucleotides match TRBD1. The CDR3 loop spans 13 amino acids. Trimming cost V 8 bases and J 11 bases; bases outside gene matches: 13. The germline CDR1 and CDR2 sequences are MDHEN and SYDVKM. Here the CDR3 reads CASRSPTGAEAFF. In DNA form, the CDR3 reads TGTGCCAGCCGGAGCCCGACAGGGGCGGAGGCTTTCTTT.

This clone occurred a few times. The chain is built from TRBV4-3 and TRBJ1-6; TRBD1 is a possible D gene (6 bases). This CDR3 contains 15 residues. The V end lost 5 bases, the J end lost 4 bases, and 12 bases lay between the germline ends. Germline values: CDR1 LGHNA, CDR2 YSLEER. The CDR3 here is CASSLRTAYNSPLHF. In nucleotides, the CDR3 is TGCGCCAGCAGCTTACGGACAGCATATAATTCACCCCTCCACTTT.

The chain carries TRBV4-3 and TRBJ2-7, with a weak D call TRBD1 (6 bases). CDR1 and CDR2 from the germline V gene are LGHNA and YSLEER. V was cut by 9 bases and J by 3 bases, with 18 bases left in between. The CDR3 covers 14 residues. The CDR3 protein is CASSHRTDNYEQYF. CDR3 DNA sequence: TGCGCCAGTTCTCACCGGACAGATAACTACGAGCAGTACTTC.

This sequence joins TRBV5-1 and TRBJ2-7, with 8 bases lining up with TRBD2. The CDR3 spans 13 residues. Trimming cost V 6 bases and J 4 bases; bases outside gene matches: 6. Germline CDR1 reads SGHRS; CDR2 reads YFSETQ. DNA for the CDR3: TGCGCCAGCACCATAGCGGGAATGTACGAGCAGTACTTC. Translated, it gives CASTIAGMYEQYF.

The gene calls are TRBV28 and TRBJ1-1, with D perhaps TRBD1 (5 bases). CDR1 and CDR2 from the germline V gene are MDHEN and SYDVKM. This CDR3 is 14 amino acids long. Deletions cut 11 bases from V and 5 bases from J, with 21 bases between. CDR3 in amino acids: CAALGEGRGTEAFF. DNA of the CDR3: TGTGCCGCCCTAGGGGAGGGTCGGGGTACTGAAGCTTTCTTT.

This chain joins TRBV5-1 and TRBJ1-6, with D possibly matching TRBD1 (6 bases). The CDR3 contains 14 residues. CDR1 and CDR2 from the germline V gene are SGHRS and YFSETQ. V lost 1 base, J lost 8 bases, and 10 bases lay in between. The CDR3 bases are TGCGCCAGCAGCTTGACAGGGTCGGATTCACCCCTCCACTTT. Encoded protein: CASSLTGSDSPLHF. The full variable domain, in which reference TRBV5-1 and TRBJ1-6 provide the parts outside the CDR3, is KAGVTQTPRYLIKTRGQQVTLSCSPISGHRSVSWYQQTPGQGLQFLFEYFSETQRNKGNFPGRFSGRQFSNSRSEMNVSTLELGDSALYLCASSLTGSDSPLHFGNGTRLTVT.

The chain carries TRBV27 and TRBJ2-7, with TRBD1 identical over 11 bases. The J segment lost 6 bases and the V segment lost 6 bases, leaving 10 bases of the junction unmatched. The CDR3 runs to 15 residues. Germline CDR1 is MNHEY and CDR2 is SMNVEV (reference sequence). The CDR3 here is CASSRGQGVWGEQYF. Here the CDR3 DNA reads TGTGCCAGCAGCCGGGGACAGGGGGTTTGGGGCGAGCAGTACTTC.

This sequence joins TRBV27 and TRBJ2-5; possible D gene TRBD1, 6 bases. This CDR3 has 18 residues. The germline V gene encodes CDR1 MNHEY and CDR2 SMNVEV (reference sequence). V was pared by 4 bases and J by 5 bases, with 26 bases between. The CDR3 sequence: CASSSLSADSTTRETQYF. The CDR3, as DNA: TGTGCCAGCAGTTCCCTGAGTGCGGACAGCACAACCAGGGAGACCCAGTACTTC.

The rearrangement uses TRBV19 and TRBJ2-5; 7 nucleotides agree with TRBD1. CDR1 is LNHDA, CDR2 SQIVND, per germline (reference sequence). The CDR3 spans 15 residues. V lost 6 bases to trimming and J lost 5 bases; unmatched junction nucleotides: 12. The CDR3 spells CASSPPMTGWETQYF. The CDR3 coding sequence is TGTGCCAGTAGCCCCCCTATGACAGGGTGGGAGACCCAGTACTTC.

The CDR3 spells CASRGQGQETQYF. In DNA, the CDR3 is TGTGCCAGCAGAGGACAGGGCCAAGAGACCCAGTACTTC. The chain joins TRBV6-5 to TRBJ2-5; TRBD1 agrees at 8 bases. Germline V gene sequence: CDR1 MNHEY, CDR2 SVGAGI. V was pared by 6 bases and J by 1 base, with 1 base of the junction left unmatched. The CDR3 has 13 residues.

The chain couples TRBV9 to TRBJ2-7; 7 bases align to TRBD1. The CDR3 has 17 residues. J lost 3 bases, V lost 3 bases, and 15 bases had no gene match. The germline CDR1 and CDR2 sequences are SGDLS and YYNGEE. The CDR3 loop reads CASSERDSSVLGYEQYF. For the CDR3, the DNA is TGTGCCAGCAGCGAACGGGACAGTTCTGTCTTAGGCTACGAGCAGTACTTC.

In this sample, this clone turned up once. The chain recombines TRBV2 with TRBJ1-2; possible D gene TRBD1, 6 bases. Germline V gene lookup returns CDR1 SNHLY and CDR2 FYNNEI. The CDR3 has 12 amino acids. V lost 7 bases, J lost 7 bases, and 13 bases lay in between. The CDR3 coding sequence is TGTGCCAGCACTATGGACAGTTTTGGCTACACCTTC. Encoded protein: CASTMDSFGYTF.

This clone occurred many times. The chain employs TRBV5-6 and TRBJ1-1; the D is unclear. CDR1 is SGHDT and CDR2 is YYEEEE in the germline V gene. The CDR3 contains 14 residues. With 2 bases removed from V and 3 bases from J, the gap between germline ends came to 11 bases. The CDR3 sequence is CASSLQQRDTEAFF. In DNA form, the CDR3 reads TGTGCCAGCAGCTTACAGCAGAGAGACACTGAAGCTTTCTTT.

This chain joins TRBV6-2 or TRBV6-3 and TRBJ1-2; weak D call: TRBD1 (5 bases). V lost 4 bases and J lost 4, with 13 bases in between. Looked up from germline, CDR1 is MNHEY and CDR2 is SVGEGT. The CDR3 length is 14 residues. CDR3 DNA: TGTGCCAGCAGTTCACCTGACAGTCCCTATGGCTACACCTTC. Protein: CASSSPDSPYGYTF.